This is a list of T cell receptor beta chains from one sample in a study of beta chain features in type 1 diabetes. Sequenced by immunoSEQ multiplex PCR; TCRdb stores in-frame clones only, minus some. In the table there are roughly 51,000 clones, roughly 52% of which are singletons. Sample: Tregs from blood. All receptors come from a woman in her thirties or forties with type 1 diabetes. Both conserved end residues are part of each CDR3. The D gene is left open where the match is weak. Clone sizes are given selectively: once, few, many, or a class where the clone is expanded.

>once|TRBV11-2|TRBD2|TRBJ2-5
TGTGCCAGCAGCTCTAGGCGGGGGATATACCAAGAGACCCAGTACTTC
CASSSRRGIYQETQYF
>NA|TRBV7-9|NA|TRBJ2-2
TGTGCCAGCAGCTTAATCTCCGGGGAGCTGTTTTTT
CASSLISGELFF
>NA|TRBV7-2|TRBD2|TRBJ2-7
TGTGCCAGCAGCTTAGCTCGGACTAGCAGCGAGCAGTACTTC
CASSLARTSSEQYF
>NA|TRBV14|NA|TRBJ1-1
TGTGCCAGCAGCCAAGTTGGGGAGGCAGCTTTCTTT
CASSQVGEAAFF
>few|TRBV19|TRBD1|TRBJ2-2
TGTGCCAGTAGTCCGTGGACAGGGTCGAACACCGGGGAGCTGTTTTTT
CASSPWTGSNTGELFF
>few|TRBV2|NA|TRBJ1-2
TGTGCCAGCAGCGGACGGCGGGGTGACTATGGCTACACCTTC
CASSGRRGDYGYTF
>few|TRBV7-9|TRBD1|TRBJ2-4
TGTGCCAGCAGCGGGGGACAGAAAAACATTCAGTACTTC
CASSGGQKNIQYF
>many|TRBV28|TRBD1|TRBJ1-2
TGTGCCAGCAGCCCGAGTGAAAGGGGGCCGGCTAACTATGGCTACACCTTC
CASSPSERGPANYGYTF
>NA|TRBV29-1|TRBD1|TRBJ2-5
TGCAGCGTTAGGACAGGTCAGGGGGTGGGAGAGACCCAGTACTTC
CSVRTGQGVGETQYF
>NA|TRBV5-6|TRBD2|TRBJ2-1
TGTGCCAGCAGCTTAGGTACGGCGGGGGATGAGCAGTTCTTC
CASSLGTAGDEQFF
>NA|TRBV10-3|TRBD2|TRBJ2-1
TGTGCCATCAGTGAGCGGGGGGTGGGTTCCTACAATGAGCAGTTCTTC
CAISERGVGSYNEQFF
>NA|TRBV7-2|NA|TRBJ2-7
TGTGCCAGCAGCTTAGACGCGGGGGCGGGCGAGCAGTACTTC
CASSLDAGAGEQYF